Listed below are T cell receptor beta chains from one sample, sequenced in a study of Ad26.COV2.S vaccination and SARS-CoV-2 variants. Sequencing used immunoSEQ multiplex PCR; TCRdb keeps in-frame clones, though not all of them. The sample carries 450,000 to 550,000 clones, roughly 87% recorded once. The specimen comprised peripheral blood, sampled in a trial of Ad26.COV2.S vaccine versus placebo. These receptors originate from a person between 18 and 60 years old who received the Ad26.COV2.S COVID-19 vaccine or a placebo. The CDR3 runs from the conserved cysteine through the conserved F or W. The D gene is left open where the match is weak. Some rows mark clone size as missing; the rest say once, few, many or name a class of expanded clone.

CASSLGQNYGYTF TGTGCCAGCAGCTTAGGACAAAACTATGGCTACACCTTC TRBJ1-2 TRBV7-9 - -
CASRYQTGVPGELFF TGTGCCAGCAGATACCAGACAGGGGTGCCCGGGGAGCTGTTTTTT TRBJ2-2 TRBV27 TRBD1 -
CAISESRGPLGTQYF TGTGCCATCAGTGAGTCGAGGGGCCCACTGGGGACCCAGTACTTC TRBJ2-5 TRBV10-3 - once
CASSQSQNYGYTF TGTGCCAGCAGCCAATCGCAGAACTATGGCTACACCTTC TRBJ1-2 TRBV14 - -
CASSLNELLYEQYF TGTGCCAGCAGCTTGAACGAACTACTCTACGAGCAGTACTTC TRBJ2-7 TRBV5-6 - -
CAISDGGYSNQPQHF TGTGCCATCAGTGACGGGGGTTATAGCAATCAGCCCCAGCATTTT TRBJ1-5 TRBV10-3 - -
CATSRAHREQYF TGTGCCACCAGCAGAGCTCACAGGGAGCAGTACTTC TRBJ2-7 TRBV15 - -
CAWSGKGNRVNQPQHF TGTGCCTGGAGTGGGAAGGGGAACAGGGTTAATCAGCCCCAGCATTTT TRBJ1-5 TRBV30 - -
CASSIRGGSYNEQFF TGTGCCAGTAGTATACGAGGGGGCTCCTACAATGAGCAGTTCTTC TRBJ2-1 TRBV19 - -
CASSLGTSGQETQYF TGCGCCAGCAGCTTGGGGACTAGCGGGCAAGAGACCCAGTACTTC TRBJ2-5 TRBV5-1 TRBD2 -
CASSQGMTDNEKLFF TGCGCCAGCAGCCAAGGCATGACAGATAATGAAAAACTGTTTTTT TRBJ1-4 TRBV4-1 - -
CASSQEETSGFYF TGTGCCAGCAGCCAAGAAGAGACTAGCGGGTTCTACTTC TRBJ2-4 TRBV4-2 TRBD2 -
CASSPGQGWNGELFF TGTGCCAGCTCACCAGGACAGGGTTGGAACGGGGAGCTGTTTTTT TRBJ2-2 TRBV18 TRBD1 -
CASRETGGMNTEAFF TGTGCCAGCAGGGAGACAGGGGGAATGAACACTGAAGCTTTCTTT TRBJ1-1 TRBV2 TRBD1 -
CASTRLRIGNSPLHF TGTGCCAGCACTAGGCTCAGGATCGGTAATTCACCCCTCCACTTT TRBJ1-6 TRBV2 - -
CASSLEGLNTEAFF TGTGCCAGCAGCTTGGAAGGACTGAACACTGAAGCTTTCTTT TRBJ1-1 TRBV5-5 - once
CASSESEDRVSLWNYGYTF TGCGCCAGCAGTGAGTCAGAGGACAGGGTTTCTCTCTGGAACTATGGCTACACCTTC TRBJ1-2 TRBV10-2 TRBD1 -
CASRLTNSMVWAGYTF TGTGCCAGCCGCCTTACCAACTCGATGGTCTGGGCTGGCTACACCTTC TRBJ1-2 TRBV28 - -
CATSDLAGASSNQPQHF TGTGCCACCAGTGATTTAGCGGGGGCTTCTAGCAATCAGCCCCAGCATTTT TRBJ1-5 TRBV24-1 - -
CASSPGTRFLGAFF TGTGCCAGCAGCCCCGGGACAAGGTTCCTGGGAGCTTTCTTT TRBJ1-1 TRBV5-4 - once
CAISLNEERGAYNEQFF TGTGCCATCAGCCTCAATGAGGAGCGGGGGGCGTACAATGAGCAGTTCTTC TRBJ2-1 TRBV10-3 TRBD2 -
CASSWGSGNTIYF TGTGCCAGCAGTTGGGGCTCTGGAAACACCATATATTTT TRBJ1-3 TRBV12-3/TRBV12-4 - -